This T cell receptor beta chain was sequenced in a study of blood T cell repertoires in COVID-19. With V trimmed by 4 bases and J by 5 bases, 8 bases remained unmatched. CDR1 and CDR2 from the germline V gene are LGHDT and YNNKEL (reference sequence). The CDR3 loop spans 16 amino acids. Sequencing used immunoSEQ multiplex PCR; TCRdb keeps in-frame clones, though not all of them. The sample records about 200,000 clones, 88% being singletons. The sequenced sample was peripheral blood. V gene TRBV3-1 (or the pseudogene TRBV3-2) combines with J gene TRBJ2-7; 13 bases are shared with TRBD2. The TCR was taken from a man aged 45-65 years with COVID-19, enrolled during active disease. The DNA of the CDR3 is TGTGCCAGCAGCCTCGGACTAGCGGGAGTGGTCGACGAGCAGTACTTC. Translating it yields CASSLGLAGVVDEQYF.